This entry lists 5 T cell receptor beta chains sequenced from one sample in a study of CD8+ T cells in alopecia areata. Sample treatment: oral pan-JAK inhibitor, 5-10 mg twice daily. RNA was extracted and reverse transcribed into cDNA as the sequencing template. Method: immunoSEQ multiplex PCR; TCRdb's copy keeps in-frame clones and lacks some. The sample includes 120,000 or so clones, around 60% seen only once; the top ten take around 5.4%. Sequencing used CD4+ T cells sorted from blood, obtained at week 4, from a patient treated with tofacitinib. These receptors all stem from a human donor with alopecia areata.

The rearrangement links TRBV5-1 to TRBJ2-3; 11 nucleotides align to TRBD2. This CDR3 region has 16 residues. Losses at the gene ends were 0 bases for V and 1 base for J; bases not matched to a gene: 1. CDR1 is SGHRS, CDR2 YFSETQ, per germline. The CDR3 loop is CASSLAGLAGTDTQYF. The CDR3 DNA reads TGCGCCAGCAGCTTGGCGGGACTAGCGGGCACAGATACGCAGTATTTT.

Concerning this clone itself: Distinct nucleotide sequences in the sample also encode this CDR3. This sequence joins TRBV30 and TRBJ2-5, with TRBD2 matching 8 bases. Per the germline V gene, CDR1 is GTSNPN and CDR2 is SVGIG (reference sequence). This CDR3 region has 12 residues. Germline trimming cut 2 bases from V and 5 bases from J; bases unmatched to any gene: 1. DNA for the CDR3: TGTGCCTGGAGTCCGGGGGGGGAGACCCAGTACTTC. This gives the protein CAWSPGGETQYF.

This chain joins TRBV7-9 and TRBJ1-1; no firm D call. The CDR3 has 12 amino acids. Per germline, CDR1 SEHNR and CDR2 FQNEAQ (reference sequence). Between the trimmed V and J ends, which lost 3 bases and 4 bases, there was a span of 6 bases. The CDR3 here is CASSFSSTEAFF. The CDR3 DNA reads as TGTGCCAGCAGCTTCAGTTCCACTGAAGCTTTCTTT.

The chain joins TRBV4-2 to TRBJ1-6; D is unresolved. Trimming left V 2 bases short and J 7 bases short, with 9 bases between. Per the germline V gene, CDR1 is LGHNA and CDR2 is YNFKEQ. There are 14 residues in the CDR3. CDR3 bases: TGTGCCAGCAGCCAATTGACCACGAATTCACCCCTCCACTTT. Amino acid sequence: CASSQLTTNSPLHF.

V gene TRBV4-1 combines with J gene TRBJ2-5; no definite D call. CDR1 and CDR2 from the germline V gene are MGHRA and YSYEKL. The CDR3 loop spans 15 amino acids. Trimming shortened V by 0 bases and J by 4 bases, and 12 bases separated the two germline ends. CDR3: CASSQDLASLETQYF. The CDR3 DNA follows: TGCGCCAGCAGCCAAGATTTAGCTAGTCTAGAGACCCAGTACTTC.